These 20 T cell receptor beta chains came from one sample sequenced in a study of blood T cells in healthy people across ages. For the second PCR, which ran for about 6 to 11 cycles, a sample-barcoded 5' primer and a J-beta primer mix were used. TCRdb re-analysed the 5' RACE reads in MiXCR, keeping a single row per CDR3 protein. The sample consists of approximately 1.5 million distinct CDR3 sequences, about 35% of them appearing once. Specimen: blood. The receptor set was obtained from a woman aged 25 to 39 in good health.

This clonotype showed up just a few times. The chain couples TRBV12-3 or TRBV12-4 to TRBJ1-2; no clear D gene. V shed 8 bases and J shed 3 bases, with 16 bases lying between them. The CDR3 loop spans 14 amino acids. The CDR3 reads CASGFPGRDYGYTF. In DNA form, the CDR3 reads TGTGCCAGCGGCTTCCCGGGGAGGGACTATGGCTACACCTTC.

This clonotype came up a few times. The chain links TRBV4-1 to TRBJ2-1; the D is unclear. Trimming shortened V by 4 bases and J by 3 bases, and 13 bases separated the two germline ends. This CDR3 comprises 15 residues. CDR1 and CDR2 from the germline V gene are MGHRA and YSYEKL. CDR3 loop: CASSPKQADYNEQFF. The CDR3, as DNA: TGCGCCAGCAGCCCCAAGCAAGCAGACTACAATGAGCAGTTCTTC.

This clonotype was seen just once. The junction does not match germline at one end; this may be a read error. The chain has TRBV12-3 or TRBV12-4 and TRBJ1-5, with TRBD1 identical over 9 bases. The CDR3 spans 19 residues. CDR3 in DNA: TGTGCCAGCAGTTTAGGCCCGGACAGGGGCGGGATCAGCAATCAGCCCCGGCATTTT. Protein: CASSLGPDRGGISNQPRHF.

V and J are TRBV6-5 and TRBJ1-2; 7 nucleotides line up with TRBD1. This CDR3 has 15 residues. Germline CDR1 is MNHEY and CDR2 is SVGAGI. The J segment lost 3 bases and the V segment lost 4 bases, leaving 8 bases of the junction unmatched. The CDR3 DNA is TGTGCCAGCAGTTTGACAGGGTCCCCGTACTATGGCTACACCTTC. This gives the protein CASSLTGSPYYGYTF.

This clonotype occurred a few times. This chain connects TRBV20-1 to TRBJ2-1; D not resolved. CDR1 DFQATT and CDR2 SNEGSKA come from the germline V gene (reference sequence). V was trimmed by 7 bases and J by 5 bases, leaving 15 bases between them. This CDR3 comprises 13 residues. The CDR3 loop reads CSGRTKKDNEQFF. The CDR3 region has the DNA TGCAGTGGTCGAACCAAGAAAGACAATGAGCAGTTCTTC.

The chain has TRBV24-1 and TRBJ1-2; D is uncertain. The germline CDR1 and CDR2 sequences are KGHDR and SFDVKD. The V and J ends lost 5 bases and 1 base respectively, with 10 bases between them. The CDR3 sequence is 14 residues long. This CDR3 reads CATSGIGSNYGYTF. The DNA for the CDR3 is TGTGCCACCAGTGGTATCGGGAGTAACTATGGCTACACCTTC.

The chain combines TRBV7-2 with TRBJ2-2, with TRBD1 matching 8 bases. CDR3 size: 15 residues. V shed 4 bases, J shed 4 bases, and the junction held 5 bases outside the gene matches. Germline CDR1 reads SGHTA; CDR2 reads FQGNSA. CDR3 protein: CASSSWQGATGELFF. CDR3 DNA: TGTGCCAGCAGCTCGTGGCAGGGGGCCACCGGGGAGCTGTTTTTT.

This clonotype occurred a few times. The chain uses TRBV28 and TRBJ2-7, with 11 bases fitting TRBD2. In germline, CDR1 is MDHEN, CDR2 SYDVKM. This CDR3 has 16 residues. With V trimmed by 6 bases and J by 1 base, 8 bases remained unmatched. This CDR3 reads CASSLSGLAESYEQYF. CDR3 DNA: TGTGCCAGCAGCCTTTCGGGACTAGCGGAGTCCTACGAGCAGTACTTC.

This sequence joins TRBV25-1 and TRBJ1-1; D uncertain. Germline CDR1 reads MGHDK; CDR2 reads SYGVNS. V was clipped by 4 bases and J by 10 bases, with 13 bases between them. The CDR3 is 12 amino acids. CDR3 nucleotides: TGTGCCAGCAGTGTCGGCGCCTTGGGAGCTTTCTTT. As protein: CASSVGALGAFF. Full variable domain (remainder filled in from reference TRBV25-1 and TRBJ1-1): EADIYQTPRYLVIGTGKKITLECSQTMGHDKMYWYQQDPGMELHLIHYSYGVNSTEKGDLSSESTVSRIRTEHFPLTLESARPSHTSQYLCASSVGALGAFFGQGTRLTVV.

This clonotype was detected a few times. The chain employs TRBV6-6 and TRBJ2-7; D is unresolved. Trimming took 1 base from V and 7 from J, leaving 14 bases between them. The CDR3 extends over 14 amino acids. CDR1 and CDR2 from the germline V gene are MNHNY and SVGAGI (reference sequence). CDR3 amino acids: CASSYYRTYEEQYF. CDR3 nucleotides: TGTGCCAGCAGTTACTACAGAACCTACGAAGAGCAGTACTTC.

The V and J genes are TRBV21-1 and TRBJ1-5; TRBD1 reflects the table's D call only, with no check against the DNA. TRBV21-1 is a documented pseudogene. This CDR3 is 17 amino acids long. CDR3 sequence: CASSIFQGPGRDQPQHF. In DNA form, the CDR3 reads TGTGCCAGCAGCATCTTTCAGGGGCCCGGGCGCGATCAGCCCCAGCATTTT.

This clonotype came up a few times. The V gene is TRBV27, the J gene TRBJ2-1, with D hard to call. V was clipped by 8 bases and J by 7 bases, with 15 bases between them. CDR1 and CDR2 (germline): MNHEY, SMNVEV (reference sequence). The CDR3 consists of 13 residues. The CDR3 nucleotides read TGTGCCAGCCGAACCGGGCAAATTAATGAGCAGTTCTTC. Encoded protein: CASRTGQINEQFF.

The chain recombines TRBV20-1 with TRBJ1-2; 9 bases fit TRBD1. Germline V gene data show CDR1 as DFQATT and CDR2 as SNEGSKA (reference sequence). The CDR3 totals 14 residues. V shed 2 bases, J shed 3 bases, and the junction held 4 bases outside the gene matches. The CDR3 loop is CSARIRDRDYGYTF. The CDR3 coding sequence is TGCAGTGCTAGAATCCGGGACAGGGACTATGGCTACACCTTC.

The chain carries TRBV6-1 and TRBJ1-3; D not resolved. This CDR3 region has 13 residues. Trimming removed 4 bases from V and 7 bases from J, with 11 bases in between. The V gene's germline CDR1 is MNHNS and CDR2 SASEGT. The chain's CDR3 is CASSGRWDNTIYF. CDR3 DNA sequence: TGTGCCAGCAGTGGGAGGTGGGATAACACCATATATTTT.

This chain connects TRBV4-1 to TRBJ2-1; a weak D match, TRBD2 (5 bases). Germline values: CDR1 MGHRA, CDR2 YSYEKL. The CDR3 spans 16 residues. Trimming cost V 4 bases and J 2 bases, with 15 bases left between them. The CDR3 DNA follows: TGCGCCAGCAGCCTGGACGGACTCGATCCCTACAATGAGCAGTTCTTC. Amino acids: CASSLDGLDPYNEQFF.

This clonotype was observed a handful of times. This chain links TRBV20-1 with TRBJ1-4; no clear D gene. CDR1 is DFQATT and CDR2 is SNEGSKA in the germline V gene (reference sequence). The CDR3 covers 12 residues. V was cut by 2 bases and J by 8 bases, with 9 bases left in between. CDR3 sequence reads: CSARPDGEKLFF. The CDR3 bases are TGCAGTGCTAGACCCGACGGGGAAAAACTGTTTTTT.

The V call is TRBV5-1, the J call TRBJ2-6; TRBD1 agrees at 10 bases. After removal of 4 bases from V and 0 bases from J, the junction contained 7 bases not matched to a gene. Germline V gene lookup returns CDR1 SGHRS and CDR2 YFSETQ. The CDR3 consists of 18 residues. The CDR3 protein is CASSKGQGSSSGANVLTF. The CDR3 DNA sequence: TGCGCCAGCAGCAAGGGACAGGGGTCCAGCTCTGGGGCCAACGTCCTGACTTTC.

With respect to this clonotype: This may stem from a read error, because a much larger clone lies one nucleotide away. The V gene is TRBV29-1, the J gene TRBJ2-1; TRBD2 matches at 8 bases. V dropped 1 base and J dropped 3; count of bases not matched to a gene: 8. This CDR3 is built from 16 residues. Germline values: CDR1 SQVTM, CDR2 ANQGSEA. The CDR3 DNA is TGCAGCGTTGAAGGTCCGGGTAGCGGGGACTACAATGAGCAGTTCTTC. This encodes CSVEGPGSGDYNEQFF.

J is TRBJ2-7 and V is TRBV18, with 10 bases matching TRBD1. The ends lost 1 base at V and 6 bases at J; junction bases unmatched: 6. Germline V gene lookup returns CDR1 KGHSH and CDR2 LQKENI. This CDR3 comprises 15 residues. CDR3 DNA: TGTGCCAGCTCACCACGGGACAGGGGTCGTTTCGAGCAGTACTTC. It is translated as CASSPRDRGRFEQYF.

As concerns this clonotype: A much larger clone lies one base from this, so it may be a read error. The V and J genes are TRBV11-2 and TRBJ2-7, with a tentative D call TRBD2 (6 bases). CDR3 size: 16 residues. Looked up from germline, CDR1 is SGHAT and CDR2 is FQNNGV. Trimming shortened V by 1 base and J by 0 bases, and 13 bases separated the two germline ends. In nucleotides, the CDR3 is TGTGCCAGCAGCTTAGGCAGTGGGGGGACCTCCTACGAGCAGTACTTC. This encodes CASSLGSGGTSYEQYF. The entire variable domain, with the rest obtained from reference TRBV11-2 and TRBJ2-7, is as follows: EAGVAQSPRYKIIEKRQSVAFWCNPISGHATLYWYQQILGQGPKLLIQFQNNGVVDDSQLPKDRFSAERLKGVDSTLKIQPAKLEDSAVYLCASSLGSGGTSYEQYFGPGTRLTVT.